The T cell receptor (beta chain) under discussion was sequenced for a study of Graves' ophthalmopathy and Graves' hyperthyroidism. Study background: Investigators collected peripheral blood at initial diagnosis, before any treatment was given. Broader study findings: Blood also held most thyroid clonotypes expanded above 0.001 frequency.

This clonotype was seen ten or more times. Its antigen is not identified. Amplification targeted the TCR beta CDR3 regions, with RNA transcripts as the source material. HTBI primers primed a first-round RT-PCR, and a second-round multiplex PCR followed. MiXCR was run by TCRdb on the multiplex PCR reads, yielding one entry per CDR3 protein. The sample consists of 300,000 to 400,000 distinct CDR3 sequences, 15% to 20% of them appearing once. The V end lost 1 base, the J end lost 0 bases, and 9 bases lay between the germline ends. CDR1 is MGHRA and CDR2 is YSYEKL in the germline V gene. The CDR3 contains 15 residues. About 10 ml of fresh blood yielded the PBMCs by density gradient.

The sequencing input was peripheral blood. The TCR originated in an adult man with Graves' ophthalmopathy. The V and J genes are TRBV4-1 and TRBJ1-2, with no clear D. This chain's CDR3 is CASSQVVTPNYGYTF. Written as DNA, the CDR3 is TGCGCCAGCAGCCAAGTGGTCACGCCTAACTATGGCTACACCTTC.